The 18 T cell receptor beta chains listed next were all sequenced from one sample in a study of blood T cell repertoires in COVID-19. This table comes from immunoSEQ multiplex PCR, and its TCRdb copy is limited to in-frame clones, with some not included. The table shows around 140,000 clones, with about 80% occurring only once. Input material: peripheral blood. These TCRs come from a woman aged 60-75 years with acute or convalescent COVID-19.

In its sample, this clone was seen once. The chain employs TRBV18 and TRBJ1-5, with D uncertain. This CDR3 comprises 14 residues. Per the germline V gene, CDR1 is KGHSH and CDR2 is LQKENI. V was trimmed by 3 bases and J by 2 bases, leaving 8 bases between them. CDR3 in amino acids: CASSPPGGNQPQHF. CDR3 in DNA: TGTGCCAGCTCACCCCCCGGGGGCAATCAGCCCCAGCATTTT.

The chain has TRBV11-2 and TRBJ2-1; D not certain. The CDR3 sequence is 13 residues long. V was trimmed by 8 bases and J by 5 bases, leaving 13 bases between them. Germline values: CDR1 SGHAT, CDR2 FQNNGV. This CDR3 reads CASGEVLDNEQFF. The CDR3 region has the DNA TGTGCCAGCGGAGAGGTCCTAGACAATGAGCAGTTCTTC.

The V call is TRBV2, the J call TRBJ1-1; 7 bases fit TRBD1. The germline gives CDR1 SNHLY, CDR2 FYNNEI. The trim removed 1 base at V and 11 bases at J, leaving 7 bases unmatched. This CDR3 has 13 residues. CDR3 in DNA: TGTGCCAGCAGTGAAGACTTTCCCAGGGGGGCTTTCTTT. Protein sequence: CASSEDFPRGAFF.

This chain uses TRBV19 with TRBJ2-3; 9 nucleotides agree with TRBD2. J was trimmed by 4 bases and V by 5 bases; bases with no gene match: 10. Germline CDR1 reads LNHDA; CDR2 reads SQIVND (reference sequence). This CDR3 is built from 16 residues. The CDR3 DNA is TGTGCCAGTAGTCTTTTTAGCGGGAGTATCCCAGATACGCAGTATTTT. This encodes CASSLFSGSIPDTQYF.

The J gene is TRBJ2-1, the V gene TRBV28; D call uncertain. This CDR3 has 16 residues. Germline CDR1 MDHEN, CDR2 SYDVKM. V was clipped by 5 bases and J by 0 bases, with 14 bases between them. CDR3 in amino acids: CASSTPLERSYNEQFF. For the CDR3, the DNA is TGTGCCAGCAGTACACCCCTCGAGCGCTCCTACAATGAGCAGTTCTTC.

This chain links TRBV7-8 with TRBJ1-5; TRBD1 matches 7 bases. Germline V gene lookup returns CDR1 SGHVS and CDR2 FQNEAQ. CDR3 size: 16 residues. V shed 5 bases, J shed 1 base, and the junction held 8 bases outside the gene matches. The CDR3 reads CASSQNRGFSNQPQHF. The CDR3 DNA sequence: TGTGCCAGCAGCCAGAACAGGGGATTCAGCAATCAGCCCCAGCATTTT.

Concerning this clone itself: Other DNA sequences in this sample translate to the same CDR3. The gene calls are TRBV18 and TRBJ2-3; no firm D call. The CDR3 loop spans 15 amino acids. Deletions cut 3 bases from V and 0 bases from J, with 10 bases between. Germline V gene data show CDR1 as KGHSH and CDR2 as LQKENI. CDR3 bases: TGTGCCAGCTCACCGCGCGGCTCTAGCACAGATACGCAGTATTTT. Its protein product is CASSPRGSSTDTQYF. Full variable domain (outside the CDR3, taken from reference TRBV18 and TRBJ2-3): NAGVMQNPRHLVRRRGQEARLRCSPMKGHSHVYWYRQLPEEGLKFMVYLQKENIIDESGMPKERFSAEFPKEGPSILRIQQVVRGDSAAYFCASSPRGSSTDTQYFGPGTRLTVL.

In this sample, this clone turned up once. The gene calls are TRBV3-1 (or the pseudogene TRBV3-2) and TRBJ2-1; TRBD2 agrees at 10 bases. The CDR3 consists of 16 residues. Trimming cost V 1 base and J 5 bases; bases outside gene matches: 5. The germline CDR1 and CDR2 sequences are LGHDT and YNNKEL (reference sequence). This CDR3 reads CASSQGSSGSNNEQFF. The CDR3 DNA reads TGTGCCAGCAGCCAAGGGTCTAGCGGGAGTAACAATGAGCAGTTCTTC.

The V call is TRBV2, the J call TRBJ1-4; 7 bases are shared with TRBD1. The CDR3 sequence is 16 residues long. Trimming took 3 bases from V and 5 from J; bases not matched to a gene: 9. The V gene's germline CDR1 is SNHLY and CDR2 FYNNEI. CDR3 amino acids: CASSDPTGVGNEKLFF. The CDR3 coding sequence is TGTGCCAGCAGTGACCCCACAGGGGTGGGGAATGAAAAACTGTTTTTT.

V gene TRBV18 combines with J gene TRBJ1-2; the match to TRBD1 covers 7 bases. The CDR3 spans 11 residues. V shed 5 bases and J 6 bases; nucleotides not matched to a gene: 0. CDR1 is KGHSH, CDR2 LQKENI, per germline. The DNA for the CDR3 is TGTGCCAGCTCAACAGGGGATGGCTACACCTTC. It yields the protein CASSTGDGYTF.

V and J are TRBV4-1 and TRBJ1-1; D remains ambiguous. V was cut by 0 bases and J by 0 bases, with 11 bases left in between. The CDR3 loop spans 16 amino acids. The germline V gene encodes CDR1 MGHRA and CDR2 YSYEKL. The CDR3 nucleotides are TGCGCCAGCAGCCAAGACAGTCATGCCATGAACACTGAAGCTTTCTTT. Its protein is CASSQDSHAMNTEAFF.

The chain carries TRBV7-3 and TRBJ2-1; 9 nucleotides align to TRBD2. CDR3 size: 15 residues. V lost 6 bases, J lost 3 bases, and 6 bases stayed unmatched. The germline gives CDR1 SGHTA, CDR2 FQGTGA. CDR3 loop: CASRSTSGRYNEQFF. CDR3 nucleotides: TGTGCCAGCAGGTCTACTAGCGGGCGCTACAATGAGCAGTTCTTC.

The chain links TRBV14 to TRBJ2-2; 7 nucleotides align to TRBD1. CDR1 is SGHDN and CDR2 is FVKESK in the germline V gene. With V trimmed by 0 bases and J by 4 bases, 5 bases remained unmatched. The CDR3 consists of 16 residues. For the CDR3, the DNA is TGTGCCAGCAGCCAAGAGTGGACAGGTGTCACCGGGGAGCTGTTTTTT. Its protein product is CASSQEWTGVTGELFF.

This clone occurred a few times. The chain's CDR3 is CATSDSGILGYTF. CDR3 sequence (DNA): TGTGCCACCAGTGACTCCGGGATTCTGGGCTACACCTTC. The V gene is TRBV24-1, the J gene TRBJ1-2, with unresolved D. The CDR3 has 13 amino acids. Germline V gives CDR1 KGHDR, CDR2 SFDVKD. V lost 4 bases, J lost 8 bases, and 13 bases lay in between.

This sequence joins TRBV21-1 and TRBJ1-2. TRBV21-1 is assigned pseudogene status. This CDR3 is built from 13 residues. The CDR3 spells CASSIEVPYGYTF. Written as DNA, the CDR3 is TGTGCCAGCAGCATTGAGGTGCCCTATGGCTACACCTTC.

In its sample, this clone was seen a few times. The chain combines TRBV10-3 with TRBJ2-2, with 13 bases lining up with TRBD2. The CDR3 covers 17 residues. The V segment lost 6 bases and the J segment 5 bases; nucleotides outside the gene matches: 9. Germline-derived CDR1 and CDR2 are ENHRY and SYGVKD. For the CDR3, the DNA is TGTGCCATCAGCCCACAACCGGGACTAGCGGGGACCGGGGAGCTGTTTTTT. Translated, it gives CAISPQPGLAGTGELFF.

The CDR3 reads CASSLNNRGYGYEQYF. As DNA, the CDR3 is TGTGCCAGCAGTCTTAACAACAGGGGGTATGGGTACGAGCAGTACTTC. The chain has TRBV7-8 and TRBJ2-7; 8 bases are shared with TRBD1. The junction had 14 bases not matched to a gene; V was cut back by 6 bases and J by 4 bases. The germline V gene encodes CDR1 SGHVS and CDR2 FQNEAQ. There are 16 residues in the CDR3.

The chain carries TRBV9 and TRBJ1-2; D is uncertain. From germline, CDR1 is SGDLS and CDR2 YYNGEE. Between the trimmed V and J ends, which lost 3 bases and 8 bases, there was a span of 11 bases. CDR3 size: 12 residues. The CDR3 here is CASSGRIRGYTF. The CDR3 DNA sequence: TGTGCCAGCAGCGGGCGGATTCGGGGCTACACCTTC.